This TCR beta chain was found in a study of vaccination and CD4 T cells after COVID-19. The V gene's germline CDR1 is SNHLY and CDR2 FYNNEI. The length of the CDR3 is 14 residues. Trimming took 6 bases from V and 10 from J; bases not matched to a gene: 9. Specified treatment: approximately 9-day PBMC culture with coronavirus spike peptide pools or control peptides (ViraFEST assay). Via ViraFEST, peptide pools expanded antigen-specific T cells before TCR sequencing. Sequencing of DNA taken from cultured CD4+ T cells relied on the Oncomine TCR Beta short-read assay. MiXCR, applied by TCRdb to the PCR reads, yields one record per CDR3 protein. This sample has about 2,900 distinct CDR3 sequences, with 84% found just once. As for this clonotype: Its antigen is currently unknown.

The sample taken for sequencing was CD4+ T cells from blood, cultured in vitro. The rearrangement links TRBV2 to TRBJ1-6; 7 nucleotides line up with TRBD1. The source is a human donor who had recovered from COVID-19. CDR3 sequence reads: CASSDRVWSSPLHF. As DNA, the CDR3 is TGTGCCAGCAGCGACAGGGTGTGGAGCTCACCCCTCCACTTT.